This T cell receptor beta chain appears in the sequencing data of a study of T cells in Graves' hyperthyroidism and ophthalmopathy. The wider study: The initial diagnosis was the point when peripheral blood was collected, ahead of any treatment.

Notes on the study in general: The model identified upcoming ophthalmopathy a median roughly 6.5 months ahead of onset.

Amplified TCR beta CDR3 regions came from RNA transcripts. The TCR CDR3 was amplified in a first-round RT-PCR using the HTBI primer set. TCRdb reanalysed the multiplex PCR reads using MiXCR and keeps one entry per CDR3 protein. In the table there are 370,000 or so distinct CDR3 sequences, 20% to 25% of which are singletons. V was trimmed by 5 bases and J by 1 base, leaving 11 bases between them. CDR3 length: 14 amino acids. This clonotype was observed many times. Its antigen is undetermined. V usage is TRBV12-3 or TRBV12-4 and J usage is TRBJ1-1; no firm D call. The sequence was obtained from a man between 45 and 60 years old with Graves' hyperthyroidism. What was sequenced was blood. DNA of the CDR3: TGTGCCAGCAGTGGCGTCGGGCAGAACACTGAAGCTTTCTTT. Protein product: CASSGVGQNTEAFF.